The source of this TCR beta chain is a study of OX40 agonist ivuxolimab in advanced cancers. Germline V lookup: CDR1 LGHNA, CDR2 YSLEER. This CDR3 comprises 14 residues. V was cut by 3 bases and J by 8 bases, with 11 bases left in between. The method was immunoSEQ multiplex PCR; TCRdb's version includes in-frame clones alone and lacks a portion of them. The repertoire holds around 86,000 clones, with 84% as singletons. The chain couples TRBV4-3 to TRBJ1-6; possibly TRBD1 for D (5 bases). This sample comprised CD4+ or CD8+ T cells sorted from blood, obtained in a trial of the OX40 agonist ivuxolimab. The receptor was derived from an adult with an advanced solid tumor such as melanoma, head and neck, liver or kidney cancer. CDR3 sequence reads: CASSQGPGDSPLHF. For the CDR3, the DNA is TGCGCCAGCAGCCAGGGACCGGGGGATTCACCCCTCCACTTT.